This T cell receptor beta chain appears in the sequencing data of a study of cytomegalovirus exposure and HLA in healthy donors. Study-wide background: Genotyping showed roughly 81% of almost 400 donors falling in the Caucasian-associated ancestry cluster.

This CDR3 comprises 14 residues. With V trimmed by 1 base and J by 5 bases, 5 bases remained unmatched. The germline V gene has CDR1 SGDLS and CDR2 YYNGEE. On this clone itself: Antigen: not known.

Researchers ran the PCR with 60 Vbeta and 13 Jbeta primers. TCRdb's table, derived via immunoSEQ multiplex PCR, lists solely in-frame clones and lacks some. Among about 130,000 clones, 80% were seen once, and the ten largest hold 2.2%. Study-wide results and limits: In a later analysis, donors in an Asian-associated ancestry cluster reportedly had fewer N-insertions in productive TCRs than the cohort mean.

Material: PBMCs. This chain connects TRBV9 to TRBJ1-2; 7 bases align to TRBD1. The receptor was isolated from a man younger than 45 in good health and CMV-seronegative. The CDR3 DNA reads as TGTGCCAGCAGCGTAACAGGGGTGGCTTATGGCTACACCTTC. Amino acids: CASSVTGVAYGYTF.